These 3 T cell receptor beta chains originate from one sample sequenced in a study of blood T cell repertoires in COVID-19. Only in-frame clones appear in the TCRdb table, and some are missing; sequencing was by immunoSEQ multiplex PCR. The table shows around 230,000 clones, with about four fifths occurring only once. The sample was peripheral blood. All receptors come from a middle-aged woman with active or convalescent COVID-19.

This chain connects TRBV4-3 to TRBJ1-1; D is undetermined. The germline gives CDR1 LGHNA, CDR2 YSLEER. This CDR3 is 15 amino acids long. V was cut by 0 bases and J by 3 bases, with 11 bases left in between. In nucleotides, the CDR3 is TGCGCCAGCAGCCAAGATTCACACGGGGACACTGAAGCTTTCTTT. As protein: CASSQDSHGDTEAFF.

The chain employs TRBV27 and TRBJ2-1; TRBD2 might be the D (6 bases). Germline CDR1 and CDR2: MNHEY and SMNVEV (reference sequence). V was trimmed by 10 bases and J by 14 bases, leaving 24 bases between them. The CDR3 runs 13 residues. In DNA form, the CDR3 reads TGTGCCACGGGAGAGGGGCTCTTCGGGTGGGAGTTCTTC. Its translation: CATGEGLFGWEFF.

The chain uses TRBV3-1 (or the pseudogene TRBV3-2) and TRBJ1-3; D is perhaps TRBD1 (5 bases). Trimming took off 1 base at V and 0 bases at J, with 10 bases between the two ends. The germline CDR1 and CDR2 sequences are LGHDT and YNNKEL (reference sequence). This CDR3 is 16 amino acids long. CDR3 DNA: TGTGCCAGCAGCCAAGCTGCAGGGTACTCTGGAAACACCATATATTTT. Its translation: CASSQAAGYSGNTIYF.